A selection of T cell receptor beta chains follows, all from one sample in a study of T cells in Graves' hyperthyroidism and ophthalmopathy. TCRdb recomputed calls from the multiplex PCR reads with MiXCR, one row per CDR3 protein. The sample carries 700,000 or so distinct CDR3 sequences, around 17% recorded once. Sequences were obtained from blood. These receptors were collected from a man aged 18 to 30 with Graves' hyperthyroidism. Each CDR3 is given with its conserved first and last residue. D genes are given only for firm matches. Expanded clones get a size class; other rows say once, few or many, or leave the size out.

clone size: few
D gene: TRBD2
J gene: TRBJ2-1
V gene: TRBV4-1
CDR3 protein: CASSQDPTSGTYSYNEQFF
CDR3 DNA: TGCGCCAGCAGCCAAGATCCGACTAGCGGGACGTACTCCTACAATGAGCAGTTCTTC

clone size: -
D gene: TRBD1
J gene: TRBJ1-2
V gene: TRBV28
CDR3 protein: CASTSRRTGTIGYTF
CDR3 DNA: TGTGCCAGCACCTCCCGACGGACAGGGACTATTGGCTACACCTTC

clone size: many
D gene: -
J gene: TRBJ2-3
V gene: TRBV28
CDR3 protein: CASSLGVTTDTQYF
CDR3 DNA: TGTGCCAGCAGTTTAGGCGTTACCACAGATACGCAGTATTTT

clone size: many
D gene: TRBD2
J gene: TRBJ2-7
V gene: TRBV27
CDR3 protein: CASSLSLTSGTYEQYF
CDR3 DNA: TGTGCCAGCAGTTTATCCCTGACTAGCGGGACCTACGAGCAGTACTTC

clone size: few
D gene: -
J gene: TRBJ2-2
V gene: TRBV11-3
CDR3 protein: CASSARGNTGELFF
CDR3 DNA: TGTGCCAGCAGCGCCAGGGGGAACACCGGGGAGCTGTTTTTT

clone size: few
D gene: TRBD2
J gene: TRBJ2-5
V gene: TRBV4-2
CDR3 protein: CASSQVLAGVSETQYF
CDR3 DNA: TGTGCCAGCAGCCAGGTACTAGCGGGAGTATCAGAGACCCAGTACTTC

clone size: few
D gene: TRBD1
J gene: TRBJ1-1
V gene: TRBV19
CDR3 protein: CASTPLTGTDNTEAFF
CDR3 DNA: TGTGCCAGTACCCCCCTCACAGGGACAGATAACACTGAAGCTTTCTTT

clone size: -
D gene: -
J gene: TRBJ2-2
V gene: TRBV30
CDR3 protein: CAWSVFQGTTGELFF
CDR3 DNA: TGTGCCTGGAGTGTTTTTCAGGGGACCACCGGGGAGCTGTTTTTT

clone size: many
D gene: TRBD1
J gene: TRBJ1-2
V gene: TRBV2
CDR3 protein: CASRGQGLNGYTF
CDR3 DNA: TGTGCCAGCAGGGGACAGGGATTAAATGGCTACACCTTC

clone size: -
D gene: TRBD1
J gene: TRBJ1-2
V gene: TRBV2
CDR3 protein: CASSETGAGAF
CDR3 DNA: TGTGCCAGCAGTGAAACAGGGGCAGGGGCCTTC

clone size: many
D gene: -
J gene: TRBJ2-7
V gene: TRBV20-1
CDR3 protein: CSAISASSYEQYF
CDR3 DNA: TGCAGTGCTATTAGCGCCAGTTCCTACGAGCAGTACTTC

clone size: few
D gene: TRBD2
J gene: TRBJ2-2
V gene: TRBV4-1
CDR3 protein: CASSPKTSGAFTGELFF
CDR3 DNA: TGCGCCAGCAGCCCAAAAACTAGCGGAGCATTCACCGGGGAGCTGTTTTTT

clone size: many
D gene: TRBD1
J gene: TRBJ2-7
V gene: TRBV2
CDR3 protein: CASRDRLYEQYF
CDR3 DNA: TGTGCCAGCCGGGACAGGCTCTACGAGCAGTACTTC

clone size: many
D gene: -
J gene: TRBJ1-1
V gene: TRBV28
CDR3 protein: CASRTGGRVEAFF
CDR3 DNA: TGTGCCAGCAGGACGGGGGGACGCGTGGAAGCTTTCTTT

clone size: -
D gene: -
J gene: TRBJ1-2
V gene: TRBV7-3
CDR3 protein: CASSLPGGGGYTF
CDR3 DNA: TGTGCCAGCAGCTTACCGGGGGGAGGTGGCTACACCTTC

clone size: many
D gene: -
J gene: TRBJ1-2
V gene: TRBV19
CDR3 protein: CASSSPEAGYGYTF
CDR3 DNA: TGTGCCAGTAGTTCCCCTGAGGCGGGCTATGGCTACACCTTC

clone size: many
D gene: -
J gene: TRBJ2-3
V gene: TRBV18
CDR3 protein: CASSPLGTTDTQYF
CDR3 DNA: TGTGCCAGCTCACCATTAGGAACAACAGATACGCAGTATTTT

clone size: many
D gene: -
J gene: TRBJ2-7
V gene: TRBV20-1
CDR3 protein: CSARTANRNEQYF
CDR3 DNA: TGCAGTGCCAGGACCGCGAACAGGAACGAGCAGTACTTC

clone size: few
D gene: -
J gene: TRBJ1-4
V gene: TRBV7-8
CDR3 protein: CASRQDEKLFF
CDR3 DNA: TGTGCCAGCAGGCAGGATGAAAAACTGTTTTTT

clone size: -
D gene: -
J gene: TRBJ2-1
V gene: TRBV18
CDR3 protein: CAGSGQVGYNEQFF
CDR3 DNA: TGTGCCGGCTCAGGCCAGGTGGGCTACAATGAGCAGTTCTTC

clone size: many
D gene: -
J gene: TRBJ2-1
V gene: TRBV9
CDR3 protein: CASSVGLASNEQFF
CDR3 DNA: TGTGCCAGCAGCGTAGGCCTAGCGTCTAATGAGCAGTTCTTC

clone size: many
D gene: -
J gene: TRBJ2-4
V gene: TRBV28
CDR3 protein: CASSGPNREGLNIQYF
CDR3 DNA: TGTGCCAGCAGCGGACCGAACAGGGAAGGGTTGAACATTCAGTACTTC

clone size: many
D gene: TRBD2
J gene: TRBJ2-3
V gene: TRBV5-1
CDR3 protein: CASSPYTSGSQGTQYF
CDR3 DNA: TGCGCCAGCAGCCCGTACACTAGCGGGAGTCAGGGTACGCAGTATTTT

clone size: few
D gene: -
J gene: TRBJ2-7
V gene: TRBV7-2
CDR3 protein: CASSLEPVGSYEQYF
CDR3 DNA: TGTGCCAGCAGCTTAGAGCCAGTGGGGTCCTACGAGCAGTACTTC

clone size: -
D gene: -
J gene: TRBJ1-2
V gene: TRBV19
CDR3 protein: CASSIVKGTGNYGYTF
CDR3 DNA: TGTGCCAGTAGTATAGTGAAGGGCACAGGGAACTATGGCTACACCTTC

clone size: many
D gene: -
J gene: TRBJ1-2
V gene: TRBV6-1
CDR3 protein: CASSPGYGYTF
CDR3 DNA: TGTGCCAGCAGTCCCGGCTATGGCTACACCTTC

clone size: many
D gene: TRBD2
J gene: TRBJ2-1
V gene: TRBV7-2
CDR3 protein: CASSSRGLAAEQFF
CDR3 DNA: TGTGCCAGCAGCTCGAGGGGACTAGCGGCAGAGCAGTTCTTC

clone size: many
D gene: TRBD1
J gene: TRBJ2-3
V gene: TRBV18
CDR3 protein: CASSPVRQGADTQYF
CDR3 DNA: TGTGCCAGCTCACCAGTGCGACAGGGGGCAGATACGCAGTATTTT

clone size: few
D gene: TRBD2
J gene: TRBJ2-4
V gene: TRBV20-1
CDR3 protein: CSAALRTRIAKNIQYF
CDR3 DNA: TGCAGTGCGGCGCTGAGGACTAGAATAGCCAAAAACATTCAGTACTTC

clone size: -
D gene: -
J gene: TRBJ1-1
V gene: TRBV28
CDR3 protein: CASGFGVGTEAFF
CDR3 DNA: TGTGCCAGCGGGTTTGGGGTTGGGACTGAAGCTTTCTTT

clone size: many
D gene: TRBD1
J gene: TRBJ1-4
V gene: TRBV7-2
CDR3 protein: CASSLNRGNEKLFF
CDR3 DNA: TGTGCCAGCAGCTTAAACAGGGGGAATGAAAAACTGTTTTTT

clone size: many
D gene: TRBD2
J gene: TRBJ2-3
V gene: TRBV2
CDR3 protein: CASTGTSGRANTDTQYF
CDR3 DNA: TGTGCCAGCACCGGGACTAGCGGGAGGGCCAACACAGATACGCAGTATTTT

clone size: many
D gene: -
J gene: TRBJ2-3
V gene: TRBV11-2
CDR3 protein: CASSPSITQYF
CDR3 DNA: TGTGCCAGCAGCCCTAGCATAACGCAGTATTTT

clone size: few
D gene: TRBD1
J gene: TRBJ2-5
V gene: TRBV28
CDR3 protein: CASLRQGLETQYF
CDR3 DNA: TGTGCCAGCCTCAGACAGGGGCTGGAGACCCAGTACTTC

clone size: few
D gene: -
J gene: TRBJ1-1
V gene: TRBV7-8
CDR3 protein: CASSLPGETEAFF
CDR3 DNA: TGTGCCAGCAGCTTACCGGGGGAAACTGAAGCTTTCTTT

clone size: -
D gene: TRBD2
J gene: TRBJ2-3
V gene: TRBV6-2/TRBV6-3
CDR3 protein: CASRDSGRADTQYF
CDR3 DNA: TGTGCCAGCAGGGACAGCGGGAGGGCAGATACGCAGTATTTT

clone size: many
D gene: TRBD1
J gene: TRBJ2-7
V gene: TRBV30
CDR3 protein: CAWSKTGSSYEQYF
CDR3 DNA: TGTGCCTGGAGTAAGACAGGGAGCTCCTACGAGCAGTACTTC

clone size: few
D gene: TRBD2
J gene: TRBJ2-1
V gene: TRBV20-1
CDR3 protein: CSARDPRASGDEQFF
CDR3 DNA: TGCAGTGCTAGAGATCCTAGGGCTAGCGGGGATGAGCAGTTCTTC

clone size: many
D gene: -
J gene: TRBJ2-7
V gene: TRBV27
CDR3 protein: CASSPGGWRDDEQYF
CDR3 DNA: TGTGCCAGCAGCCCAGGAGGGTGGCGGGATGACGAGCAGTACTTC

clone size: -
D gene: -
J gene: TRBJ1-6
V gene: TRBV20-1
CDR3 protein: CSAISPSRGLEGSPLHF
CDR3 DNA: TGCAGTGCTATCTCCCCCTCCCGGGGGCTTGAGGGTTCACCCCTCCACTTT

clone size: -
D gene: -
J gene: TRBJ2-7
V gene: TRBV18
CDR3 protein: CASSLGTLLLYEQYF
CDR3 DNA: TGTGCCAGCTCACTAGGGACACTCTTACTCTACGAGCAGTACTTC

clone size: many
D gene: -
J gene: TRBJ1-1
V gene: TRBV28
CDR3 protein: CASSCGGREPEAFF
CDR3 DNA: TGTGCCAGCAGTTGCGGGGGGAGGGAGCCTGAAGCTTTCTTT

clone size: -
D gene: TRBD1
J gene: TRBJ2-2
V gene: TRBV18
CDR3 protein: CASSPKPKTGEAGELFF
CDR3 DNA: TGTGCCAGCTCACCCAAACCGAAGACAGGGGAGGCCGGGGAGCTGTTTTTT

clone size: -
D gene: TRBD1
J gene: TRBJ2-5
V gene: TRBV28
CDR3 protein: CASRWAGTGEETQYF
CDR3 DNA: TGTGCCAGCAGATGGGCCGGGACAGGGGAAGAGACCCAGTACTTC

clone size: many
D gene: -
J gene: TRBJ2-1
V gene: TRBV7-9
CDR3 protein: CASSSVVAHYNEQFF
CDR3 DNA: TGTGCCAGCAGCTCGGTGGTAGCGCACTACAATGAGCAGTTCTTC

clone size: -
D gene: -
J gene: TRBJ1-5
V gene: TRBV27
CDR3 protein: CASADSPYQPQHF
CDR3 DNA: TGTGCCAGCGCCGACAGCCCTTATCAGCCCCAGCATTTT

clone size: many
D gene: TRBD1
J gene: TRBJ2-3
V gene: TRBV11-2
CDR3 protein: CASSRGTGVWDTQYF
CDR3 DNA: TGTGCCAGCAGCCGAGGGACAGGTGTTTGGGATACGCAGTATTTT